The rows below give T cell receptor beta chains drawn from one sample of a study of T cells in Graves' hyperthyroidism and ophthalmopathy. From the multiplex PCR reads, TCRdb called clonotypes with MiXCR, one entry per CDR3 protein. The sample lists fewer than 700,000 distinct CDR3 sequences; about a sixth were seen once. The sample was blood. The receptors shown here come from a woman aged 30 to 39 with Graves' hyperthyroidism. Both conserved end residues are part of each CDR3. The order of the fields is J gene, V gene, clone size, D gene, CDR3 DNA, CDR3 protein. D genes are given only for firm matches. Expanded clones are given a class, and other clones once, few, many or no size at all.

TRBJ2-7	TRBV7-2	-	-	TGTGCCAGCAGGAAGTCCACCGGGACACTCCTCCCCTACGAGCAGTACTTC	CASRKSTGTLLPYEQYF
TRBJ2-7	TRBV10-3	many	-	TGTGCCATCACGCGGAATTTCAGGGACGAGCAGTACTTC	CAITRNFRDEQYF
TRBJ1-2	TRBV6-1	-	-	TGTGCCAGCAGTCGACAGGCCATCGGGTCCTATGGCTACACCTTC	CASSRQAIGSYGYTF
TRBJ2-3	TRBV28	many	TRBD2	TGTGCCAGTTCCGCCGGGACTAGAGCTTCAGATACGCAGTATTTT	CASSAGTRASDTQYF
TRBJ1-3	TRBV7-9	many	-	TGTGCCAGCAGCTTAGTGGGGTCTGGAAACACCATATATTTT	CASSLVGSGNTIYF
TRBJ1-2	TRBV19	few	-	TGTGCCAGTAGTACGACAGTAATCCCTAACTATGGCTACACCTTC	CASSTTVIPNYGYTF
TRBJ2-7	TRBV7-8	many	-	TGTGCCAGCAGCGCCGTTCTAAGGGACGGATCCTACGAGCAGTACTTC	CASSAVLRDGSYEQYF
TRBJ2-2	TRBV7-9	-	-	TGTGCCAGCAGCTTATCTACCGAGGAGCTGTTTTTT	CASSLSTEELFF
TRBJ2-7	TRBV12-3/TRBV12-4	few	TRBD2	TGTGCCAGCAGTTTATGGGGACTAAATTACGAGCAGTACTTC	CASSLWGLNYEQYF
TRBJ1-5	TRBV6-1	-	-	TGTGCCAGCTCACTCCAGACCGGGATTCAGCCCCAGCATTTT	CASSLQTGIQPQHF
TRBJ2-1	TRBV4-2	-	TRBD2	TGTGCCAGCAGCCAAGATCCAGCGGGGCGTAATGAGCAGTTCTTC	CASSQDPAGRNEQFF
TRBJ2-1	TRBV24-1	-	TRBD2	TGTGCCACCAGTGATCTCCTGGACAGGGGATGGCTAGCGGGAGGAGGGGAGCAGTTCTTC	CATSDLLDRGWLAGGGEQFF
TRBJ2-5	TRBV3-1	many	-	TGTGCCAGCAGCCGAAGGGGGGGTGAAGAGACCCAGTACTTC	CASSRRGGEETQYF